This TCR beta chain was recorded in a study of blood T cell repertoires in COVID-19. The overall study: T cells, B-cell-depleted T cells, or PBMCs supplied cDNA or gDNA.

With V trimmed by 1 base and J by 6 bases, 2 bases remained unmatched. This CDR3 region has 14 residues. CDR1 is SNHLY, CDR2 FYNNEI, per germline. Repertoires were generated with immunoSEQ multiplex PCR, while TCRdb's copy carries only in-frame clones and drops some. The data show tens of thousands of clones, roughly 88% seen once. The chain couples TRBV2 to TRBJ2-2; 7 positions match TRBD1. The source of this sequence is a human donor in a cohort sampled during active COVID-19. The sequenced material came from peripheral blood. The CDR3 sequence is CASSEGQGAGELFF. The CDR3 DNA follows: TGTGCCAGCAGTGAAGGGCAGGGGGCCGGGGAGCTGTTTTTT. The full variable domain, in which reference TRBV2 and TRBJ2-2 provide the parts outside the CDR3, is EPEVTQTPSHQVTQMGQEVILRCVPISNHLYFYWYRQILGQKVEFLVSFYNNEISEKSEIFDDQFSVERPDGSNFTLKIRSTKLEDSAMYFCASSEGQGAGELFFGEGSRLTVL.